This TCR beta chain emerged from a study of cytomegalovirus exposure and HLA in healthy donors. Germline V gives CDR1 SQVTM, CDR2 ANQGSEA. The CDR3 has 12 amino acids. Trimming took 4 bases from V and 4 from J; bases not matched to a gene: 0. Only in-frame clones appear in the TCRdb table, and some are missing; sequencing was by immunoSEQ multiplex PCR. In the table there are 120,000 or so clones, over 85% of which are singletons. This clone came up a few times. Distinct nucleotide sequences in the sample also encode this CDR3. The clonotype comes from a woman under 30 in good health and CMV-seronegative. The chain combines TRBV29-1 with TRBJ2-5, with 10 nucleotides matching TRBD2. The sequencing sample was made of PBMCs. The chain's CDR3 is CSVGLAGETQYF. CDR3 nucleotide sequence: TGCAGCGTTGGACTAGCGGGAGAGACCCAGTACTTC.